One sample yielded the 4 T cell receptor beta chains listed below, sequenced in a study of OX40 agonist ivuxolimab in advanced cancers. The protocol was immunoSEQ multiplex PCR, while the TCRdb copy is restricted to in-frame clones and leaves out a portion. The repertoire consists of fewer than 80,000 clones, with 91% occurring once and the leading ten covering roughly 14%. Material: CD4+ or CD8+ T cells sorted from blood, obtained in a trial of the OX40 agonist ivuxolimab. The receptors here all came from an adult with an advanced solid tumor such as melanoma, head and neck, liver or kidney cancer.

The rearrangement uses TRBV4-3 and TRBJ1-1; D may be TRBD1 (5 bases). Germline V gives CDR1 LGHNA, CDR2 YSLEER. The V end was cut by 4 bases, the J end by 2 bases, with 14 bases between. CDR3 size: 15 residues. CDR3 sequence (DNA): TGCGCCAGCAGCCTCGATGGGGCAGGCAACACTGAAGCTTTCTTT. It specifies CASSLDGAGNTEAFF.

The gene calls are TRBV7-9 and TRBJ2-2; 11 nucleotides line up with TRBD2. The CDR3 consists of 17 residues. Germline V lookup: CDR1 SEHNR, CDR2 FQNEAQ (reference sequence). Trimming cost V 1 base and J 8 bases; bases outside gene matches: 9. CDR3 DNA: TGTGCCAGCAGCTTAGGAAGGCTAGCGGGAGGTGCTGGGGAGCTGTTTTTT. This sequence encodes CASSLGRLAGGAGELFF.

The chain employs TRBV6-6 and TRBJ1-5; D is ambiguous. CDR1 and CDR2 from the germline V gene are MNHNY and SVGAGI (reference sequence). The CDR3 length is 13 residues. V was trimmed by 7 bases and J by 3 bases, leaving 10 bases between them. The DNA of the CDR3 is TGTGCCAGCAATGACGACCCCAATCAGCCCCAGCATTTT. Translation gives CASNDDPNQPQHF.

The chain links TRBV5-1 to TRBJ2-7; D call uncertain. Germline V lookup: CDR1 SGHRS, CDR2 YFSETQ. There are 11 residues in the CDR3. V was clipped by 0 bases and J by 7 bases, with 5 bases between them. This CDR3 reads CASSLGREQYF. The CDR3 DNA is TGCGCCAGCAGCTTGGGTCGTGAGCAGTACTTC.